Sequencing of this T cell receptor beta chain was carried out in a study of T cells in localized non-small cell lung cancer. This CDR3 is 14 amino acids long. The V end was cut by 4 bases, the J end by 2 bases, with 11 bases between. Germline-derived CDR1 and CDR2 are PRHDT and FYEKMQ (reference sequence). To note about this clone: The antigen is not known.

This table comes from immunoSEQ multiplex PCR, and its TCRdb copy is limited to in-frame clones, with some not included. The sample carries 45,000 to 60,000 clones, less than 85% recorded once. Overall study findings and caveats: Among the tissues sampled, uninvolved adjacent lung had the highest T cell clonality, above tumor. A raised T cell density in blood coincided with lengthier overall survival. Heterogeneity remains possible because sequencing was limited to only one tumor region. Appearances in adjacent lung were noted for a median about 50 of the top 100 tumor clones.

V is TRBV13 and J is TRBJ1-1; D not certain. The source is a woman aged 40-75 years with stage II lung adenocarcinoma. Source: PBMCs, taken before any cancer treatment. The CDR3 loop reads CASSSKRANTEAFF. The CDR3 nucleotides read TGTGCCAGCAGCTCGAAAAGGGCCAACACTGAAGCTTTCTTT.